These 16 T cell receptor beta chains were sequenced from one sample in a study of T-cell reconstitution after alpha-beta-depleted transplantation in children. The authors prepared the TCRbeta library with unique molecular identifiers. One entry per CDR3 protein results from TCRdb running MiXCR on the PCR reads. Here the sample spans hundreds of thousands of distinct CDR3 sequences, over 10% being singletons. This sample comprised PBMCs, obtained before TCRalphabeta/CD19-depleted stem cell transplant. These TCRs come from a girl aged 2 to 9 with congenital amegakaryocytic thrombocytopenia, due to receive a stem cell transplant.

The sample holds many counts of this clonotype. This rearrangement joins TRBV11-2 to TRBJ2-1; D is uncertain. V gave up 2 bases and J gave up 7 bases, with 9 bases separating them. CDR3 length: 13 amino acids. Germline V gene data show CDR1 as SGHAT and CDR2 as FQNNGV. DNA for the CDR3: TGTGCCAGCAGCTTAATAGGCTTAAATGAGCAGTTCTTC. Translated: CASSLIGLNEQFF.

A few counts support this clonotype. The chain's CDR3 is CASSYLSASGYEQYF. The CDR3 DNA reads TGTGCCAGCAGTTATTTGTCCGCTAGCGGGTACGAGCAGTACTTC. The chain uses TRBV6-5 and TRBJ2-7; 8 bases are shared with TRBD2. The CDR3 runs to 15 residues. Looked up from germline, CDR1 is MNHEY and CDR2 is SVGAGI. V dropped 3 bases and J dropped 4; count of bases not matched to a gene: 8.

This sequence joins TRBV7-8 and TRBJ1-1; 9 bases line up with TRBD1. CDR3 length: 17 residues. V was clipped by 2 bases and J by 0 bases; unmatched bases: 7. Germline V gene sequence: CDR1 SGHVS, CDR2 FQNEAQ. CDR3 bases: TGTGCCAGCAGCTTACGGACAGGGGTCTTTATGAACACTGAAGCTTTCTTT. Translated, it gives CASSLRTGVFMNTEAFF.

This clonotype was seen many times. The rearrangement joins TRBV11-2 to TRBJ2-5, with D uncertain. CDR1 and CDR2 (germline): SGHAT, FQNNGV. This CDR3 spans 13 amino acids. V was pared by 3 bases and J by 3 bases, with 8 bases between. The CDR3 here is CASSFFLKETQYF. The CDR3 region has the DNA TGTGCCAGCAGCTTCTTCTTAAAAGAGACCCAGTACTTC. The variable domain in full, with the rest retrieved from reference TRBV11-2 and TRBJ2-5, is EAGVAQSPRYKIIEKRQSVAFWCNPISGHATLYWYQQILGQGPKLLIQFQNNGVVDDSQLPKDRFSAERLKGVDSTLKIQPAKLEDSAVYLCASSFFLKETQYFGPGTRLLVL.

This clonotype occurred many times. This chain connects TRBV20-1 to TRBJ1-1; the match to TRBD1 covers 7 bases. CDR3 length: 15 amino acids. The germline gives CDR1 DFQATT, CDR2 SNEGSKA (reference sequence). Trimming removed 1 base from V and 1 base from J; junction bases left unmatched: 6. The CDR3 region has the DNA TGCAGTGCTAGAGTAGGGGGCGCGTCGAACACTGAAGCTTTCTTT. This encodes CSARVGGASNTEAFF.

The chain uses TRBV25-1 and TRBJ2-7; 9 positions match TRBD2. The CDR3 runs 17 residues. The V gene end was trimmed by 4 bases and the J gene end by 9 bases; junction bases not matched to a gene: 19. CDR1 and CDR2 from the germline V gene are MGHDK and SYGVNS. The CDR3 region is CASSGPLLAGTLRGQYF. DNA of the CDR3: TGTGCCAGCAGTGGCCCTCTACTAGCGGGTACCCTACGAGGGCAGTACTTC.

The rearrangement links TRBV7-9 to TRBJ2-5, with a tentative D call TRBD2 (5 bases). Trimming removed 8 bases from V and 5 bases from J, with 12 bases in between. This CDR3 is 12 amino acids long. CDR1 is SEHNR and CDR2 is FQNEAQ in the germline V gene (reference sequence). CDR3 in amino acids: CASDGGGETQYF. CDR3 nucleotides: TGTGCCAGCGATGGAGGTGGGGAGACCCAGTACTTC.

In its sample, this clonotype was seen a few times. J is TRBJ2-1 and V is TRBV20-1; D might be TRBD1 (6 bases). Trimming left V 6 bases short and J 5 bases short, with 17 bases between. Per the germline V gene, CDR1 is DFQATT and CDR2 is SNEGSKA (reference sequence). The CDR3 runs 14 residues. The CDR3 reads CSAPTGSLNNEQFF. DNA for the CDR3: TGCAGTGCACCCACAGGGAGCTTGAACAATGAGCAGTTCTTC.

CDR3 amino acids: CASKEGGPSTDTQYF. CDR3 nucleotide sequence: TGCGCCAGCAAGGAGGGGGGACCCTCCACAGATACGCAGTATTTT. This rearrangement joins TRBV5-1 to TRBJ2-3, with D perhaps matching TRBD1 or TRBD2 (6 bases each). Germline CDR1 and CDR2: SGHRS and YFSETQ. Trimming removed 6 bases from V and 2 bases from J, with 16 bases in between. The CDR3 runs 15 residues.

This rearrangement joins TRBV12-3 or TRBV12-4 to TRBJ2-5; D unclear. V lost 5 bases, J lost 3 bases, and 10 bases lay in between. The CDR3 runs to 13 residues. CDR3 in amino acids: CASSPGSKETQYF. Here the CDR3 DNA reads TGTGCCAGCAGTCCCGGCTCCAAAGAGACCCAGTACTTC.

This clonotype was counted ten times or more. The chain carries TRBV29-1 and TRBJ2-3; possible D gene TRBD2, 6 bases. Trimming removed 5 bases at V and 2 bases at J, with 17 bases between. The germline gives CDR1 SQVTM, CDR2 ANQGSEA. The CDR3 is made up of 15 amino acids. This CDR3 is CSVTETSWTTDTQYF. CDR3 sequence (DNA): TGCAGCGTTACAGAGACTAGTTGGACCACAGATACGCAGTATTTT.

V usage is TRBV12-3 or TRBV12-4 and J usage is TRBJ2-1, with D possibly TRBD2 on 5 matching bases. V was clipped by 6 bases and J by 7 bases, with 10 bases between them. The CDR3 contains 12 residues. DNA of the CDR3: TGTGCCAGCAGCCTCAAGCGGAATGAGCAGTTCTTC. Protein product: CASSLKRNEQFF.

This clonotype has a count of ten or more. The chain's CDR3 is CSVPGRGCDIQYF. The CDR3 DNA follows: TGCAGCGTGCCCGGCCGGGGCTGCGACATTCAGTACTTC. The chain employs TRBV29-1 and TRBJ2-4; D could derive from TRBD1 or TRBD2 (5 bases each). Deletions cut 6 bases from V and 8 bases from J, with 17 bases between. This CDR3 has 13 residues. Germline loops: CDR1 SQVTM, CDR2 ANQGSEA.

This clonotype was found many times. This chain uses TRBV20-1 with TRBJ2-5, with D unclear. The CDR3 contains 12 residues. Germline V gene data show CDR1 as DFQATT and CDR2 as SNEGSKA (reference sequence). The V and J ends lost 2 bases and 3 bases respectively, with 7 bases between them. The DNA for the CDR3 is TGCAGTGCTAGAATTGGTAAAGAGACCCAGTACTTC. Encoded protein: CSARIGKETQYF.

This clonotype showed up just a few times. V is TRBV7-9 and J is TRBJ2-1; the D is unclear. Germline V gene sequence: CDR1 SEHNR, CDR2 FQNEAQ (reference sequence). The CDR3 runs 13 residues. V lost 2 bases, J lost 5 bases, and 7 bases lay in between. This chain's CDR3 is CASSLIADNEQFF. The CDR3, as DNA: TGTGCCAGCAGCTTAATAGCCGACAATGAGCAGTTCTTC.

This clonotype was counted at least ten times. The chain joins TRBV5-1 to TRBJ2-3; D might be TRBD1 (6 bases). Germline assignment: CDR1 SGHRS and CDR2 YFSETQ. The ends were cut back, 1 base at V and 2 bases at J, with 14 bases in the middle. The length of the CDR3 is 16 residues. In nucleotides, the CDR3 is TGCGCCAGCAGCTTGTCGCCAGGGACACACACAGATACGCAGTATTTT. Its translation: CASSLSPGTHTDTQYF.